These T cell receptor beta chains were read from a single sample in a study of beta chain features in type 1 diabetes. The assay was immunoSEQ multiplex PCR, and TCRdb's table has in-frame clones only and misses some. The sample lists 600,000 or so clones, approximately 13% occurring once. Input material: naive CD4+ T cells from blood. All receptors derive from a man aged 25-45 years with type 1 diabetes. The conserved cysteine and the conserved F or W are not part of the CDR3 here. Expanded clones are given a class, and other clones once, few, many or no size at all.

few	TRBV7-3	ASSLSAGKSGTEAF
few	TRBV12-5	ASGLTSPGATDTQY
NA	TRBV11-3	ASSLGGAGDTQY
few	TRBV5-1	ASSLVSGDYQPQH
NA	TRBV15	ATSLTGELF
NA	TRBV30	AWSAYGGETQY
few	TRBV29-1	SVGPPPDYGYT
NA	TRBV5-1	ASSLGQGADQPQH
few	TRBV4-1	ASSQDQGSYNSPLH
few	TRBV9	ASSVDANYGYT
NA	TRBV19	ASSISQAPSNQPQH
NA	TRBV14	ASSQEPAARASIQETQY
few	TRBV28	ASRSGDSLYEQY
few	TRBV7-9	ASSFGQYGTEAF
few	TRBV9	ASSVQSSGSPLH
NA	TRBV28	ASSLSGFLGAETSYEQY
NA	TRBV7-8	ASRPGLFSNQPQH
few	TRBV18	ASSRLAGGYEQY
few	TRBV19	ASSPRTGQGYTDTQY
few	TRBV4-1	ASSPLGASTDTQY
few	TRBV19	ATTPPGKAGELF
few	TRBV30	AWSLRETGELF
NA	TRBV14	ASSLGLAGITDTQY
NA	TRBV7-9	ASTRDSGEKLF
few	TRBV5-1	ASRGHTEETQY
few	TRBV11-3	ASSLRLAGPEQF
NA	TRBV29-1	SIKKGASEAF
few	TRBV29-1	SVDDRDYGYT
NA	TRBV6-5	ASSTGIDYGYT
NA	TRBV6-5	ASSYSRTGQETQY
NA	TRBV25-1	ATSHPTRHTDTQY
few	TRBV9	ASSAGSSRNTIY
NA	TRBV6-5	ASSYSRETQY
few	TRBV7-2	ASSPQRAMSTEAF
NA	TRBV7-9	ASSSGQPNTEAF
NA	TRBV25-1	ASTSGMSGMNTEAF
NA	TRBV6-6	ASSRQGVSYNEQF
few	TRBV2	ASSWTGGGYGYT
NA	TRBV5-7	ASSVRGSGYT
few	TRBV7-9	ASSLGQGKGEQY
NA	TRBV5-4	ASSLQLAGETQY
NA	TRBV4-3	ASSQSTGKEKLF
NA	TRBV7-2	ASSPLGGGGGYNSPLH
NA	TRBV29-1	SVEKSAGTVPTGELF
NA	TRBV4-2	ASSQDLVLSYEQY
few	TRBV2	AGSLARQGGTDTQY
NA	TRBV6-5	ASSYSRGLEQY
NA	TRBV6-6	ASSLSGGHRYEQY
NA	TRBV27	ASSPKGTLYGYT
NA	TRBV4-2	ASSQSDLGAGELF
NA	TRBV9	ASSVGVGPHSNQPQH
few	TRBV2	ASSDPYYEQY